A single sample gave rise to the 16 T cell receptor beta chains below, sequenced in a study of preoperative IRX-2 immunotherapy in early breast cancer. Produced via immunoSEQ multiplex PCR; TCRdb's table is partial and in-frame only. The profile covers around 25,000 clones, with over 85% appearing a single time and approximately 30% taken by the ten largest. Treatment: preoperative locoregional IRX-2 cytokine immunotherapy. This material consisted of tumor tissue, taken after IRX-2 immunotherapy. The receptors derive from a human donor with breast cancer.

V is TRBV2 and J is TRBJ2-7, with 8 bases matching TRBD1. This CDR3 contains 15 residues. CDR1 and CDR2 from the germline V gene are SNHLY and FYNNEI. The ends lost 7 bases at V and 2 bases at J; junction bases unmatched: 10. The CDR3 is CASINTGTGTYEQYF. CDR3 DNA sequence: TGTGCCAGCATTAACACCGGGACAGGAACCTACGAGCAGTACTTC.

This clone was detected only a few times. The rearrangement uses TRBV28 and TRBJ1-2; 7 bases line up with TRBD1. The CDR3 runs to 18 residues. The germline gives CDR1 MDHEN, CDR2 SYDVKM. V lost 4 bases, J lost 5 bases, and 19 bases stayed unmatched. DNA for the CDR3: TGTGCCAGCAGTTCACAGAGCCCCGGGGAGGGGGCAATATATGGCTACACCTTC. This codes for CASSSQSPGEGAIYGYTF.

CDR3 coding DNA: TGCGCCAGCAGCTCCCCTCCTGAATGGGACTACTACAATGAGCAGTTCTTC. Its translation: CASSSPPEWDYYNEQFF. The rearrangement joins TRBV5-1 to TRBJ2-1; 7 bases fit TRBD2. The CDR3 spans 17 residues. Trimming removed 3 bases from V and 3 bases from J; junction bases left unmatched: 12. Germline assignment: CDR1 SGHRS and CDR2 YFSETQ.

The J gene is TRBJ1-3, the V gene TRBV29-1; D may be TRBD1 (6 bases). Germline-derived CDR1 and CDR2 are SQVTM and ANQGSEA. The CDR3 covers 13 residues. V was cut by 4 bases and J by 5 bases, with 12 bases left in between. Here the CDR3 reads CSVGAGVRNTIYF. The CDR3 region has the DNA TGCAGCGTTGGCGCAGGGGTTAGAAACACCATATATTTT.

The chain carries TRBV11-3 and TRBJ2-1; D call uncertain. Germline V gene sequence: CDR1 SGHNT, CDR2 YENEEA. Trimming cost V 4 bases and J 5 bases, with 9 bases left between them. The CDR3 extends over 13 amino acids. CDR3 sequence (DNA): TGTGCCAGCAGCTCCGACCCGAACAATGAGCAGTTCTTC. It specifies CASSSDPNNEQFF.

CDR3 coding DNA: TGCGCCAGCAGCTTTCCCGGGACTATCTACCAAGATGAGCAGTTCTTC. Translation: CASSFPGTIYQDEQFF. The chain uses TRBV4-1 and TRBJ2-1; TRBD2 matches 7 bases. CDR3 length equals 16 residues. The J segment lost 8 bases and the V segment lost 5 bases, leaving 15 bases of the junction unmatched. From germline, CDR1 is MGHRA and CDR2 YSYEKL.

The chain carries TRBV25-1 and TRBJ2-1, with TRBD2 matching over 7 bases. The ends lost 6 bases at V and 12 bases at J; junction bases unmatched: 11. Per germline, CDR1 MGHDK and CDR2 SYGVNS. This CDR3 has 13 residues. The CDR3 DNA reads TGTGCCAGCAGCCGGGGGGACCAACTCCCGCAGTTCTTC. The encoded protein is CASSRGDQLPQFF.

The CDR3 coding sequence is TGTGCCAGCAGCGTAGTGGGTTCTAACACTGAAGCTTTCTTT. Its protein is CASSVVGSNTEAFF. V gene TRBV9 combines with J gene TRBJ1-1, with D unresolved. V was pared by 0 bases and J by 2 bases, with 8 bases between. Germline V CDR1 and CDR2: SGDLS, YYNGEE. This CDR3 spans 14 amino acids. The whole variable domain, remainder taken from reference TRBV9 and TRBJ1-1, is DSGVTQTPKHLITATGQRVTLRCSPRSGDLSVYWYQQSLDQGLQFLIQYYNGEERAKGNILERFSAQQFPDLHSELNLSSLELGDSALYFCASSVVGSNTEAFFGQGTRLTVV.

The CDR3 DNA is TGTGCCAGCAGCGAAACTAGCGGGGGGTACACAGATACGCAGTATTTT. Translation: CASSETSGGYTDTQYF. This chain connects TRBV7-2 to TRBJ2-3; 12 bases are a match to TRBD2. V gave up 5 bases and J gave up 2 bases; unmatched junction bases: 5. The CDR3 extends over 16 amino acids. Germline V CDR1 and CDR2: SGHTA, FQGNSA.

This rearrangement joins TRBV6-5 to TRBJ1-5; D is undetermined. Per the germline V gene, CDR1 is MNHEY and CDR2 is SVGAGI. The CDR3 loop spans 14 amino acids. V lost 4 bases to trimming and J lost 0 bases, with 7 bases between them. CDR3 in DNA: TGTGCCAGCAGTTCGGAGTATAGCAATCAGCCCCAGCATTTT. Translation: CASSSEYSNQPQHF.

The rearrangement uses TRBV27 and TRBJ2-3, with D perhaps matching TRBD1 (5 bases). V gave up 3 bases and J gave up 3 bases, with 7 bases separating them. The germline CDR1 and CDR2 sequences are MNHEY and SMNVEV (reference sequence). CDR3 length equals 13 residues. The CDR3 protein is CASSLAGTDTQYF. CDR3 coding DNA: TGTGCCAGCAGTTTGGCAGGGACAGATACGCAGTATTTT.

J is TRBJ2-2 and V is TRBV4-2; no reliable D call. V was cut by 0 bases and J by 0 bases, with 8 bases left in between. Germline CDR1 LGHNA, CDR2 YNFKEQ. The CDR3 is 16 residues long. CDR3 nucleotide sequence: TGTGCCAGCAGCCAAGAGGCGGCCTCGAACACCGGGGAGCTGTTTTTT. Protein: CASSQEAASNTGELFF.

The rearrangement links TRBV19 to TRBJ1-1; D is undetermined. Per germline, CDR1 LNHDA and CDR2 SQIVND (reference sequence). The V and J ends lost 7 bases and 0 bases respectively, with 18 bases between them. This CDR3 spans 16 amino acids. CDR3 sequence: CASTNTARAMNTEAFF. The DNA of the CDR3 is TGTGCCAGTACCAACACCGCGAGGGCTATGAACACTGAAGCTTTCTTT.

This clone was recorded only once. At one boundary the junction diverges from the germline segment, which might be a read error. The chain joins TRBV10-3 to TRBJ1-5; no reliable D call. The CDR3 loop spans 14 amino acids. Germline CDR1 and CDR2: ENHRY and SYGVKD. The chain's CDR3 is CASSDSYSNQPQHF. The CDR3 nucleotides are TGTGCCAGCAGTGACTCATATAGCAATCAGCCCCAGCATTTT.

The rearrangement links TRBV6-5 to TRBJ2-1; 9 bases fit TRBD2. CDR3 length equals 13 residues. The V gene end was trimmed by 6 bases and the J gene end by 5 bases; junction bases not matched to a gene: 2. From germline, CDR1 is MNHEY and CDR2 SVGAGI. The CDR3 DNA follows: TGTGCCAGCAGGGGACTAGCCGACAATGAGCAGTTCTTC. It encodes CASRGLADNEQFF.

The chain employs TRBV5-1 and TRBJ1-1; TRBD1 matches at 8 bases. Germline V CDR1 and CDR2: SGHRS, YFSETQ. The CDR3 contains 14 residues. V shed 2 bases, J shed 2 bases, and the junction held 2 bases outside the gene matches. CDR3 in DNA: TGCGCCAGCAGCTTTGACAGGGGAAACACTGAAGCTTTCTTT. Translated: CASSFDRGNTEAFF.